The 21 T cell receptor beta chains below all came from one sample that was sequenced in a study of response to subunit inactivated influenza vaccine. Using its own MiXCR run on the RT-PCR reads, TCRdb lists one record per CDR3 protein. The data show approximately 520,000 distinct CDR3 sequences, 16% seen once. Here the sequenced sample was CD4+ T cells sorted from PBMCs, taken approximately 25 months after vaccination. The receptors here all came from a man aged 45 to 75 who received an inactivated influenza vaccine.

The V and J genes are TRBV10-3 and TRBJ2-7; 9 nucleotides align to TRBD1. From germline, CDR1 is ENHRY and CDR2 SYGVKD. V shed 6 bases, J shed 7 bases, and the junction held 4 bases outside the gene matches. The CDR3 loop spans 12 amino acids. The CDR3 DNA sequence: TGTGCCATCAGAGGGACAGGGTGGGAGCAGTACTTC. Encoded protein: CAIRGTGWEQYF.

This chain uses TRBV6-1 with TRBJ1-2; D perhaps matches TRBD1 (5 bases). This CDR3 is built from 15 residues. Deletions cut 5 bases from V and 4 bases from J, with 17 bases between. Germline assignment: CDR1 MNHNS and CDR2 SASEGT. The CDR3 DNA reads TGTGCCAGCAGTCCTGGGGGGACTAGGGCCTATGGCTACACCTTC. It translates to CASSPGGTRAYGYTF.

This chain connects TRBV7-9 to TRBJ2-2; D might be TRBD2 (6 bases). CDR1 and CDR2 (germline): SEHNR, FQNEAQ (reference sequence). Trimming removed 1 base at V and 0 bases at J, with 12 bases between. The CDR3 spans 17 residues. The CDR3 nucleotides read TGTGCCAGCAGCTTAGGGACTACCCCCGCGAACACCGGGGAGCTGTTTTTT. Translated, it gives CASSLGTTPANTGELFF.

The V call is TRBV7-2, the J call TRBJ2-5, with D possibly being TRBD1 (5 bases). Germline V gives CDR1 SGHTA, CDR2 FQGNSA. The length of the CDR3 is 15 residues. Between the trimmed V and J ends, which lost 4 bases and 2 bases, there was a span of 14 bases. CDR3 sequence: CASSWGTGSQETQYF. The CDR3 DNA reads as TGTGCCAGCAGCTGGGGAACAGGCTCACAAGAGACCCAGTACTTC.

V and J are TRBV18 and TRBJ2-7; D not resolved. Per the germline V gene, CDR1 is KGHSH and CDR2 is LQKENI. Trimming pared 3 bases from V and 7 bases from J, leaving 22 bases between. The CDR3 totals 16 residues. CDR3 coding DNA: TGTGCCAGCTCACCCTTCCCCGGGTCGGAGTCGCGGGAGCAGTACTTC. It codes for CASSPFPGSESREQYF.

The chain joins TRBV6-1 to TRBJ1-5, with TRBD1 matching 11 bases. With V trimmed by 6 bases and J by 4 bases, 5 bases remained unmatched. There are 15 residues in the CDR3. Germline loops: CDR1 MNHNS, CDR2 SASEGT. DNA for the CDR3: TGTGCCAGCAGACAGGACAGGGGGCGAAATCAGCCCCAGCATTTT. It translates to CASRQDRGRNQPQHF.

This chain connects TRBV9 to TRBJ1-6; no definite D call. The CDR3 runs 12 residues. Germline V gene lookup returns CDR1 SGDLS and CDR2 YYNGEE. Trimming removed 3 bases at V and 9 bases at J, with 7 bases between. CDR3 sequence (DNA): TGTGCCAGCAGCGAGCCGGGTTCACCCCTCCACTTT. It codes for CASSEPGSPLHF.

This clonotype was detected ten times or more. This chain joins TRBV3-1 and TRBJ1-6, with D hard to call. Germline CDR1 LGHDT, CDR2 YNNKEL (reference sequence). Trimming left V 1 base short and J 9 bases short, with 19 bases between. The CDR3 runs to 17 residues. The CDR3 here is CASSQGVGRASGSPLHF. CDR3 nucleotides: TGTGCCAGCAGCCAAGGTGTAGGGAGGGCCTCAGGTTCACCCCTCCACTTT.

The chain recombines TRBV12-3 or TRBV12-4 with TRBJ1-1; 7 bases map to TRBD1. Germline trimming cut 4 bases from V and 1 base from J; bases unmatched to any gene: 9. CDR3 length: 16 amino acids. The CDR3 DNA reads TGTGCCAGCAGTTCCCCGACAGGGAATCGGAACACTGAAGCTTTCTTT. Encoded protein: CASSSPTGNRNTEAFF.

This clonotype was detected only a few times. The chain recombines TRBV11-3 with TRBJ1-1; possible D gene TRBD1, 5 bases. Germline assignment: CDR1 SGHNT and CDR2 YENEEA. The CDR3 sequence is 19 residues long. Trimming removed 2 bases at V and 0 bases at J, with 22 bases between. In nucleotides, the CDR3 is TGTGCCAGCAGCTTAAGTTTTCTTGCGGGACGGCGATTGAACACTGAAGCTTTCTTT. This translates into CASSLSFLAGRRLNTEAFF.

The chain combines TRBV9 with TRBJ2-5, with 7 bases identical to TRBD2. Per germline, CDR1 SGDLS and CDR2 YYNGEE. V lost 4 bases, J lost 3 bases, and 9 bases stayed unmatched. This CDR3 is 15 amino acids long. The CDR3 reads CASSPTWGGEETQYF. CDR3 DNA sequence: TGTGCCAGCAGCCCAACCTGGGGAGGGGAAGAGACCCAGTACTTC.

At least ten counts were recorded for this clonotype. A much larger clonotype is one base distant, so this may be a read error. CDR3 loop: CSARPRGGTDTQYF. CDR3 sequence (DNA): TGCAGTGCTAGACCCCGGGGGGGCACAGATACGCAGTATTTT. The chain links TRBV20-1 to TRBJ2-3; 7 positions match TRBD2. CDR1 is DFQATT and CDR2 is SNEGSKA in the germline V gene (reference sequence). The CDR3 spans 14 residues. Germline trimming cut 2 bases from V and 1 base from J; bases unmatched to any gene: 3.

V and J are TRBV2 and TRBJ2-3, with unresolved D. The CDR3 length is 15 residues. Trimming removed 4 bases at V and 0 bases at J, with 11 bases between. Germline loops: CDR1 SNHLY, CDR2 FYNNEI. DNA for the CDR3: TGTGCCAGCAGTGGCTTCAACCCGAGCACAGATACGCAGTATTTT. Its protein is CASSGFNPSTDTQYF.

This rearrangement joins TRBV10-3 to TRBJ2-3; TRBD2 matches at 10 bases. The CDR3 runs 15 residues. Germline V gene sequence: CDR1 ENHRY, CDR2 SYGVKD. The junction had 8 bases not matched to a gene; V was cut back by 9 bases and J by 2 bases. For the CDR3, the DNA is TGTGCCATTGGGGCTAGCGGGGGTTACACAGATACGCAGTATTTT. It codes for CAIGASGGYTDTQYF.

The chain recombines TRBV12-3 or TRBV12-4 with TRBJ2-5; TRBD1 matches at 7 bases. CDR3 length equals 15 residues. J gave up 3 bases and V 1 base, and 5 bases lay outside the gene matches. The CDR3 DNA follows: TGTGCCAGCAGTTTAGGTCCAGGGGGTGAAGAGACCCAGTACTTC. Its protein is CASSLGPGGEETQYF.

The V gene is TRBV20-1, the J gene TRBJ2-5; 8 positions match TRBD1. This CDR3 is 14 amino acids long. Germline values: CDR1 DFQATT, CDR2 SNEGSKA (reference sequence). Trimming took 1 base from V and 5 from J; bases not matched to a gene: 6. The CDR3 nucleotides read TGCAGTGCTAGAGCCGGACAGGGCCGGGAGACCCAGTACTTC. This codes for CSARAGQGRETQYF.

In its sample, this clonotype was seen a few times. The chain carries TRBV6-1 and TRBJ1-1, with D perhaps TRBD1 (6 bases). CDR1 MNHNS and CDR2 SASEGT come from the germline V gene. V was shortened by 5 bases and J by 4 bases, with 14 bases between the two germline ends. The CDR3 has 14 residues. CDR3 sequence (DNA): TGTGCCAGCAGTCCCCCGGGAGGGGGCACTGAAGCTTTCTTT. Translation: CASSPPGGGTEAFF.

This clonotype was seen a handful of times. The chain joins TRBV20-1 to TRBJ2-3, with 13 bases lining up with TRBD2. Trimming cost V 5 bases and J 4 bases; bases outside gene matches: 3. The CDR3 length is 14 residues. CDR1 and CDR2 from the germline V gene are DFQATT and SNEGSKA (reference sequence). The CDR3: CSASGTSGADTQYF. As DNA, the CDR3 is TGCAGTGCTTCCGGGACTAGCGGGGCAGATACGCAGTATTTT.

The chain links TRBV5-5 to TRBJ2-1; TRBD1 aligns across 7 bases. The CDR3 consists of 15 residues. Germline V lookup: CDR1 SGHKS, CDR2 YYEKEE (reference sequence). V shed 7 bases and J 4 bases; nucleotides not matched to a gene: 11. CDR3 region: CASGAGTAIYNEQFF. The CDR3 DNA follows: TGTGCCAGCGGGGCAGGGACAGCGATATACAATGAGCAGTTCTTC.

This clonotype was seen ten or more times. The V call is TRBV5-1, the J call TRBJ1-1; no definite D call. Trimming left V 0 bases short and J 0 bases short, with 6 bases between. Germline V CDR1 and CDR2: SGHRS, YFSETQ. The CDR3 is 14 amino acids. CDR3 region: CASSLDGMNTEAFF. The CDR3 DNA sequence: TGCGCCAGCAGCTTGGACGGGATGAACACTGAAGCTTTCTTT.

This rearrangement joins TRBV29-1 to TRBJ2-2, with TRBD2 as a possible D gene (6 bases). V lost 6 bases to trimming and J lost 8 bases, with 19 bases between them. Germline CDR1 and CDR2: SQVTM and ANQGSEA. CDR3 length: 14 residues. As DNA, the CDR3 is TGCAGCGTGGGAGGAAAATTAACGGGAGGGGAGCTGTTTTTT. It translates to CSVGGKLTGGELFF.